The present TCR beta chain was sequenced within a study of T cells after posttransplantation cyclophosphamide. Findings of the study overall: Donor-recipient repertoire similarity was low at 1-2 months, rising over year one.

Cyclophosphamide on days +3 and +4 followed busulfan-fludarabine conditioning and a marrow graft. Many counts were recorded for this clone. Its antigen is currently unknown. Sequencing used immunoSEQ multiplex PCR; TCRdb keeps in-frame clones, though not all of them. Singletons are absent from the sample, which has under 15,000 clones. The source material was PBMCs, sampled after allogeneic stem cell transplant with posttransplant cyclophosphamide. The receptor was derived from a female patient between 40 and 55 years old who received an allogeneic stem cell transplant from a related donor, was CMV-positive, and had acute GVHD only. Some T cells may arise from the graft donor.

In DNA, the CDR3 is TGTGCCTCCTCGGCAGGGCCTGGAAACACCATATATTTT. This encodes CASSAGPGNTIYF. The chain joins TRBV10-3 to TRBJ1-3; D may be TRBD1 (5 bases). The CDR3 sequence is 13 residues long. Trimming pared 11 bases from V and 2 bases from J, leaving 13 bases between. CDR1 is ENHRY, CDR2 SYGVKD, per germline.